This passage covers 9 T cell receptor beta chains from one sample sequenced in a study of graft-versus-host responses after intestinal transplantation. Measured with immunoSEQ multiplex PCR; TCRdb has only the in-frame clones, and not every one. The table includes tens of thousands of clones, around 89% detected once. No antigen has been assigned to these receptors. Sequences were derived from unstimulated CD8+ T cells sorted from spleen or lymph node cells, sampled before intestinal transplant. Receptor source: a human donor who received an intestinal transplant.

V is TRBV6-5 and J is TRBJ2-3; 7 nucleotides agree with TRBD2. V trimming: 5 bases; J trimming: 2 bases; junction bases outside the gene matches: 7. Germline V gene lookup returns CDR1 MNHEY and CDR2 SVGAGI. The CDR3 sequence is 15 residues long. CDR3 nucleotides: TGTGCCAGCAGTCACGGGACTACCCACACAGATACGCAGTATTTT. Protein sequence: CASSHGTTHTDTQYF.

V usage is TRBV6-1 and J usage is TRBJ2-2, with 11 positions matching TRBD1. The V gene end was trimmed by 4 bases and the J gene end by 6 bases; junction bases not matched to a gene: 4. The germline gives CDR1 MNHNS, CDR2 SASEGT. The CDR3 runs 15 residues. The CDR3 loop reads CASSVGQGASGELFF. The CDR3 DNA follows: TGTGCCAGCAGTGTTGGACAGGGGGCATCCGGGGAGCTGTTTTTT.

The chain recombines TRBV11-1 with TRBJ1-1; D gene uncertain. Germline CDR1 reads SGHAT; CDR2 reads FQDESV (reference sequence). The CDR3 covers 13 residues. Trimming took off 5 bases at V and 5 bases at J, with 12 bases between the two ends. This CDR3 reads CASSRTVGTEAFF. The CDR3 nucleotides are TGTGCCAGCAGCCGCACAGTGGGTACTGAAGCTTTCTTT.

The chain links TRBV27 to TRBJ2-3; TRBD2 matches at 16 bases. Germline values: CDR1 MNHEY, CDR2 SMNVEV (reference sequence). Trimming at V came to 4 bases and at J to 4 bases, leaving 2 bases not matched to a gene. CDR3 length: 16 amino acids. This CDR3 reads CASSWGLAGGPDTQYF. CDR3 sequence (DNA): TGTGCCAGCAGTTGGGGACTAGCGGGAGGGCCAGATACGCAGTATTTT.

The chain employs TRBV28 and TRBJ1-5; the D is unclear. Trimming removed 5 bases from V and 2 bases from J, with 19 bases in between. CDR1 MDHEN and CDR2 SYDVKM come from the germline V gene. The CDR3 runs to 17 residues. For the CDR3, the DNA is TGTGCCAGCAGTCGCTTGGCTTTAAGACTGGGCAATCAGCCCCAGCATTTT. It yields the protein CASSRLALRLGNQPQHF. The full variable domain, with the rest looked up from reference TRBV28 and TRBJ1-5, is DVKVTQSSRYLVKRTGEKVFLECVQDMDHENMFWYRQDPGLGLRLIYFSYDVKMKEKGDIPEGYSVSREKKERFSLILESASTNQTSMYLCASSRLALRLGNQPQHFGDGTRLSIL.

The J gene is TRBJ2-5, the V gene TRBV6-5, with TRBD2 matching over 11 bases. Unmatched junction bases numbered 8, after V lost 6 bases and J lost 5 bases. Germline V CDR1 and CDR2: MNHEY, SVGAGI. This CDR3 comprises 15 residues. The CDR3 protein is CASRSSGGELETQYF. CDR3 DNA: TGTGCCAGCAGGAGTAGCGGGGGGGAATTGGAGACCCAGTACTTC.

The gene calls are TRBV18 and TRBJ1-2; D gene uncertain. CDR3 length equals 13 residues. CDR1 is KGHSH, CDR2 LQKENI, per germline. V was cut by 1 base and J by 2 bases, with 5 bases left in between. The DNA for the CDR3 is TGTGCCAGCTCACCACTCAGAAACTATGGCTACACCTTC. It translates to CASSPLRNYGYTF.

V and J are TRBV4-1 and TRBJ2-1; a weak D match, TRBD2 (6 bases). V was pared by 5 bases and J by 4 bases, with 30 bases between. Germline CDR1 is MGHRA and CDR2 is YSYEKL. The CDR3 is 20 amino acids. The DNA for the CDR3 is TGCGCCAGCAGCAAAACAATCCGTCCGTTAGTTCGGGACTCTTACAATGAGCAGTTCTTC. This codes for CASSKTIRPLVRDSYNEQFF.

This clone was counted once. The chain links TRBV29-1 to TRBJ1-2; D not resolved. In germline, CDR1 is SQVTM, CDR2 ANQGSEA. V was clipped by 6 bases and J by 1 base, with 12 bases between them. The CDR3 is made up of 13 amino acids. The CDR3 here is CSVATLGNYGYTF. The CDR3 nucleotides are TGCAGCGTGGCGACATTAGGTAACTATGGCTACACCTTC.